A selection of T cell receptor beta chains follows, all from one sample in a study of synovial regulatory T cells in juvenile arthritis. Measured with immunoSEQ multiplex PCR; TCRdb has only the in-frame clones, and not every one. This table holds 7,500 to 10,000 clones. The sample consisted of Treg cells from blood. These TCRs come from a donor aged 2-30 years with juvenile idiopathic arthritis. Each CDR3 is given with its conserved first and last residue.

>TRBJ1-1|TRBV4-2
CASSPRYVGGANTEAFF
>TRBJ1-4|TRBV7-9
CASSLDSWGEKLFF
>TRBJ2-1|TRBV20-1
CSASGSGEQFF
>TRBJ1-3|TRBV25-1
CASIGGLNTIYF
>TRBJ2-7|TRBV18
CASSPAIGEQYF
>TRBJ1-4|TRBV6-5
CASRRVSNEKLFF
>TRBJ1-1|TRBV5-1
CASSSLGQGGRNTEAFF
>TRBJ2-3|TRBV2
CASLTGGPDTQYF
>TRBJ2-3|TRBV5-4
CASGGDFRTDTQYF
>TRBJ1-4|TRBV10-3
CAISERTAKDNEKLFF
>TRBJ2-2|TRBV5-1
CASSLTTTGELFF